These T cell receptor beta chains were read from a single sample in a study of shared clonotypes between healthy human individuals. Data came from immunoSEQ multiplex PCR; TCRdb stores just in-frame clones and leaves some out. The table records 400,000 to 600,000 clones, more than 95% of them present only once. Sequences were obtained from naive CD4+ T cells sorted from blood. These receptors were taken from a woman aged 25 to 39 in good health. The conserved cysteine and the conserved F or W are not part of the CDR3 here. A D gene is named only where the DNA matches it firmly.

d_gene	j_gene	v_gene	CDR3aa
-	TRBJ2-1	TRBV5-1	ASSPMLGAGYELF
TRBD1	TRBJ2-7	TRBV6-6	ASSRTGAEYEQY
TRBD1	TRBJ2-7	TRBV18	ASSALTGTGINEQY
TRBD2	TRBJ2-2	TRBV18	ASSPPSGRAGGELF
TRBD2	TRBJ2-2	TRBV29-1	SAAAGGTGELF
-	TRBJ1-2	TRBV6-6	ASSVAGAGYT
-	TRBJ1-1	TRBV7-9	ASSFPAGTANTEAF
-	TRBJ1-5	TRBV5-1	ASSLGGGEGPQH
TRBD1	TRBJ1-3	TRBV7-9	ASSSGQASGNTIY
-	TRBJ1-4	TRBV2	ASSARTVLNEKLF
-	TRBJ1-3	TRBV7-8	ASSLEAMYGSGNTIY
TRBD1	TRBJ2-3	TRBV7-8	ASSLVKGAPLRAQY
-	TRBJ2-5	TRBV7-9	ASSLESIATTLY
TRBD1	TRBJ1-1	TRBV5-1	ASSGAGTVNTEAF
-	TRBJ2-7	TRBV6-1	ASQIGPTNYEQY
-	-	TRBV7-3	ASSLSLSYEQY
-	TRBJ2-3	TRBV5-1	ASGESDTQY
-	TRBJ2-7	TRBV5-1	ASSLVERSTYEQY
TRBD1	TRBJ1-2	TRBV30	AWTKTGGVRGYT
TRBD2	TRBJ2-7	TRBV10-2	ASMYAGVAEQY
-	TRBJ1-5	TRBV19	ASSIVYNQPQH
-	TRBJ2-3	TRBV28	ASSSSSGNTDTQY
-	TRBJ1-1	TRBV5-1	ASSLASVAEAF
TRBD2	TRBJ2-5	TRBV18	ASSPLTSERAETQY
-	TRBJ2-7	TRBV11-2	ASSLAGHLYEQY
TRBD2	TRBJ2-5	TRBV5-6	ASSMGLAEEETQY
-	TRBJ1-2	TRBV10-2	ASSEEGSYGYT
TRBD1	TRBJ1-1	TRBV18	ASSSPGQPNTEAF